The 6 T cell receptor beta chains below all came from one sample that was sequenced in a study of immune cell composition in non-small cell lung cancer. Normal lung was taken at the farthest possible site, at least 3 cm from tumour. Produced via immunoSEQ multiplex PCR; TCRdb's table is partial and in-frame only. The sample includes 3,000 to 4,000 clones, 60% to 75% of them seen just once. The specimen was non-adjacent lung tissue. The source is a human donor with non-small cell lung cancer.

This clone was counted between two and nine times. The chain recombines TRBV27 with TRBJ2-7, with 7 bases aligning to TRBD2. CDR3 length: 11 residues. Looked up from germline, CDR1 is MNHEY and CDR2 is SMNVEV (reference sequence). V was clipped by 6 bases and J by 7 bases; unmatched bases: 3. Here the CDR3 DNA reads TGTGCCAGCAGGGACGGGGGGGAGCAGTACTTC. It specifies CASRDGGEQYF.

The V call is TRBV7-9, the J call TRBJ1-5, with 9 nucleotides matching TRBD1. The germline gives CDR1 SEHNR, CDR2 FQNEAQ (reference sequence). V was pared by 4 bases and J by 4 bases, with 17 bases of the junction left unmatched. The CDR3 loop spans 19 amino acids. The CDR3 sequence: CASSSDRGGGVDSNQPQHF. The DNA of the CDR3 is TGTGCCAGCAGCTCTGACAGGGGGGGTGGGGTTGATTCGAATCAGCCCCAGCATTTT. Full variable domain (rest looked up from reference TRBV7-9 and TRBJ1-5): DTGVSQNPRHKITKRGQNVTFRCDPISEHNRLYWYRQTLGQGPEFLTYFQNEAQLEKSRLLSDRFSAERPKGSFSTLEIQRTEQGDSAMYLCASSSDRGGGVDSNQPQHFGDGTRLSIL.

The chain couples TRBV6-5 to TRBJ2-6; the D is unclear. Germline V gene data show CDR1 as MNHEY and CDR2 as SVGAGI. CDR3 size: 15 residues. Trimming pared 6 bases from V and 0 bases from J, leaving 9 bases between. The CDR3 is CASRLHDSGANVLTF. The CDR3 DNA reads as TGTGCCAGCAGATTACATGACTCTGGGGCCAACGTCCTGACTTTC.

This clone is medium-sized in the sample. This sequence joins TRBV6-6 and TRBJ1-5; a possible D gene is TRBD1 (6 bases). CDR1 MNHNY and CDR2 SVGAGI come from the germline V gene (reference sequence). The CDR3 extends over 15 amino acids. The V end lost 7 bases, the J end lost 5 bases, and 18 bases lay between the germline ends. DNA of the CDR3: TGTGCCAGCACCACGCGGGCACAGGGAGATCAGCCCCAGCATTTT. Translated, it gives CASTTRAQGDQPQHF.

The chain uses TRBV7-6 and TRBJ2-7; possible D gene TRBD2, 5 bases. V was pared by 3 bases and J by 2 bases, with 11 bases between. Looked up from germline, CDR1 is SGHVS and CDR2 is FNYEAQ. CDR3 length: 14 residues. CDR3 nucleotide sequence: TGTGCCAGCAGCTTGGATCCGGGGACCTACGAGCAGTACTTC. Its protein product is CASSLDPGTYEQYF.

The chain links TRBV11-3 to TRBJ1-2; D not certain. Trimming pared 2 bases from V and 7 bases from J, leaving 17 bases between. Germline lookup yields CDR1 SGHNT and CDR2 YENEEA. The CDR3 has 15 amino acids. The CDR3 protein is CASSLNSGLGSGYTF. In DNA form, the CDR3 reads TGTGCCAGCAGCTTAAACTCCGGGTTAGGAAGTGGCTACACCTTC.